This T cell receptor beta chain was sequenced during a study of blood T cell repertoires in COVID-19. The overall study: The origin of the acute and convalescent COVID-19 samples was the United States, Italy and Spain. PBMCs, B-cell-depleted T cells, or T cells provided the cDNA or gDNA that made up the material.

Original processing notes: It was from reference gene primer amplification that nucleated cell counts were estimated. Produced via immunoSEQ multiplex PCR; TCRdb's table is partial and in-frame only. V, J and clone size are taken as reported in that table, and D and trimming were inferred from the DNA itself. This sample carries under 85,000 clones, approximately 80% of them seen once, and the ten largest clones take about 6.9%. Germline V gene sequence: CDR1 LNHDA, CDR2 SQIVND (reference sequence). CDR3 size: 15 residues. Trimming shortened V by 6 bases and J by 8 bases, and 19 bases separated the two germline ends. During active infection, Seattle patients enrolled and were then monitored through disease.

The origin of this receptor is a man aged 30 to 45 with COVID-19, enrolled during active disease. V is TRBV19 and J is TRBJ1-4; D gene unclear. Sequenced input: peripheral blood. Written as DNA, the CDR3 is TGTGCCAGTAGCGCCGGGCCCAACGGGAACGAAAAACTGTTTTTT. It is translated as CASSAGPNGNEKLFF.